This paragraph covers one T cell receptor beta chain sequence. Other DNA sequences from this sample encode an identical CDR3 as well. The sample belongs to a study of blood T cell repertoires in COVID-19. About the research overall: Donors in the United States, Italy and Spain gave samples during acute or convalescent COVID-19. PBMCs, B-cell-depleted T cells, or T cells provided the cDNA or gDNA that made up the material.

In the authors' methods: Counts of nucleated cells, estimated from reference gene primer amplification, were obtained. This table comes from immunoSEQ multiplex PCR, and its TCRdb copy is limited to in-frame clones, with some not included. That table furnishes V, J and clone size, whereas the DNA furnished D and trimming. Of hundreds of thousands of clones listed, about 80% are singletons. This CDR3 contains 12 residues. Germline V gene data show CDR1 as SGHTA and CDR2 as FQGNSA. V lost 5 bases, J lost 4 bases, and 8 bases lay in between. The chain recombines TRBV7-2 with TRBJ1-1, with D hard to call. The sequence was obtained from a middle-aged woman with active or convalescent COVID-19. Source material: peripheral blood. This CDR3 is CASSHPGTEAFF. The CDR3 region has the DNA TGTGCCAGCAGCCATCCCGGCACTGAAGCTTTCTTT.